This TCR beta chain stems from a study of blood T cell repertoires in COVID-19. Study background: Samples of COVID-19 (acute and convalescent) were obtained from the United States, Italy and Spain. From T cells, B-cell-depleted T cells, or PBMCs came the material, which was cDNA or gDNA.

Original processing notes: The authors estimated nucleated cell counts from reference gene primer amplification. Profiled with immunoSEQ multiplex PCR; TCRdb holds only in-frame clones, not every one. V and J calls and clone size are given by that table; D and trimming were obtained from the DNA. Altogether roughly 120,000 clones are present, roughly four fifths being singletons, with the ten largest covering 2% to 3%. Germline CDR1 SGHAT, CDR2 FQNNGV. The CDR3 runs to 13 residues. With V trimmed by 5 bases and J by 3 bases, 3 bases remained unmatched. The source of this sequence is a man between 50 and 59 years old with acute or convalescent COVID-19. Sequencing used peripheral blood. V gene TRBV11-2 combines with J gene TRBJ2-7; TRBD2 agrees at 8 bases. CDR3 nucleotides: TGTGCCAGCAGCCCGGCGGGGGGCTACGAGCAGTACTTC. Its protein product is CASSPAGGYEQYF.